Given below is one T cell receptor beta chain in context. Clones were sequenced by immunoSEQ multiplex PCR, and TCRdb holds only the in-frame ones, with some missing. The sample holds some 95,000 clones; 85% to 95% are singletons and the top ten take about 3%. The data are from a study of T cell changes during pregnancy in multiple sclerosis. The receptor was isolated from a female donor with multiple sclerosis, enrolled in a pregnancy study. The sample here was peripheral blood, taken in the first trimester of pregnancy.

The CDR3 DNA is TGTGCCAGCAGCTTAAGGGGGCCAGGGGATACGCAGTATTTT. Translated: CASSLRGPGDTQYF. The chain has TRBV5-6 and TRBJ2-3; 7 nucleotides agree with TRBD1. The V gene end was trimmed by 2 bases and the J gene end by 6 bases; junction bases not matched to a gene: 6. Germline CDR1 is SGHDT and CDR2 is YYEEEE. The CDR3 loop spans 14 amino acids.